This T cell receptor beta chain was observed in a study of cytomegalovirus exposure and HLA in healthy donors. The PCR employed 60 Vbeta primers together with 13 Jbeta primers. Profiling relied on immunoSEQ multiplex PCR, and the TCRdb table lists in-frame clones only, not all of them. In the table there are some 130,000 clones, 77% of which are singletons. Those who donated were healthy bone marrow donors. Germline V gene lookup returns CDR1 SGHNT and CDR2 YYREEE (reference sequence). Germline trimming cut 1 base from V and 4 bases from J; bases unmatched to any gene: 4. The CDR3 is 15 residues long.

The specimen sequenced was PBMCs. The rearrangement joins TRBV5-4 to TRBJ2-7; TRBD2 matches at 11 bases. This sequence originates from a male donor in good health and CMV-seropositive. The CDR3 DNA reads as TGTGCCAGCAGCTTGTCCGGGACTAGCGGTTACGAGCAGTACTTC. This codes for CASSLSGTSGYEQYF.